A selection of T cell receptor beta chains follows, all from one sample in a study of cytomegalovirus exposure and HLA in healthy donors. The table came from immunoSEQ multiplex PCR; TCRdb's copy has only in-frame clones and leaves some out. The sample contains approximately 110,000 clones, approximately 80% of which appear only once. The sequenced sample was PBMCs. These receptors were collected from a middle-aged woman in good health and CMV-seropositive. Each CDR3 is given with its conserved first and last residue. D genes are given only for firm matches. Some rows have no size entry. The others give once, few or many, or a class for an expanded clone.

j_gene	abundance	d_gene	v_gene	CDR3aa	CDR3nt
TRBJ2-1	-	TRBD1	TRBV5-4	CASSLKGRGNSYNEQFF	TGTGCCAGCAGCTTGAAAGGCAGGGGGAATTCCTACAATGAGCAGTTCTTC
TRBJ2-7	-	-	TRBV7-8	CASSLDGEDEQYF	TGTGCCAGCAGCTTAGATGGGGAGGACGAGCAGTACTTC
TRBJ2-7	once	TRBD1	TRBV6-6	CASTPTGGYEQYF	TGTGCCAGCACCCCGACAGGGGGCTACGAGCAGTACTTC
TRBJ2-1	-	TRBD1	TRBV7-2	CASSSAGQGSYNEQFF	TGTGCCAGCAGTTCTGCGGGACAGGGGTCCTACAATGAGCAGTTCTTC
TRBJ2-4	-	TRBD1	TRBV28	CASRAQGVTKNIQYF	TGTGCCAGCAGGGCACAGGGGGTGACCAAAAACATTCAGTACTTC
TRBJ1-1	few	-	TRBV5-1	CASGLGGKNTEAFF	TGCGCCAGCGGTCTCGGGGGGAAGAACACTGAAGCTTTCTTT
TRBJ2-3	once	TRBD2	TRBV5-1	CASSRGLAGGTDTQYF	TGCGCCAGCAGCCGGGGACTAGCGGGAGGCACAGATACGCAGTATTTT
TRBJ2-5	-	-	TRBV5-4	CASSHDRSRETQYF	TGTGCCAGCAGCCACGACAGGAGTAGAGAGACCCAGTACTTC
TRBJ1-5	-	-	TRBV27	CASSLGLNSNQPQHF	TGTGCCAGCAGTTTAGGGCTAAATAGCAATCAGCCCCAGCATTTT
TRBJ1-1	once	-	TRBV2	CASHGSNEAFF	TGTGCCAGCCACGGGTCTAATGAAGCTTTCTTT
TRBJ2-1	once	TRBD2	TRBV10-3	CAISELGTSGRAYNEQFF	TGTGCCATCAGTGAGTTAGGGACTAGCGGGAGGGCCTACAATGAGCAGTTCTTC
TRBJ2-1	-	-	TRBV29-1	CSVGATRSEQFF	TGCAGCGTTGGGGCTACTAGGAGTGAGCAGTTCTTC
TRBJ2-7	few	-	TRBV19	CASSMHDSSYEQYF	TGTGCCAGTAGTATGCACGACAGCTCCTACGAGCAGTACTTC
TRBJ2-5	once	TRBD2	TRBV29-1	CSVEEAGRGETQYF	TGCAGCGTTGAAGAAGCGGGAAGGGGAGAGACCCAGTACTTC
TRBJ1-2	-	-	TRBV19	CASSPTYGGLLYGYTF	TGTGCCAGTAGTCCTACTTATGGAGGACTGTTATATGGCTACACCTTC
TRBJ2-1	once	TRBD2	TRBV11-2	CASSLAGGRGEQFF	TGTGCCAGCAGCTTAGCGGGAGGGCGAGGTGAGCAGTTCTTC
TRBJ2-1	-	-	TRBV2	CASKLSLPLNEQFF	TGTGCCAGCAAGCTCTCTCTACCCCTCAATGAGCAGTTCTTC
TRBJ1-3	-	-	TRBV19	CASSMTVVSGNTIYF	TGTGCCAGTAGTATGACAGTCGTTTCTGGAAACACCATATATTTT
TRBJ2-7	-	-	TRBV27	CASRTSFSYYEQYF	TGTGCCAGCAGAACCTCGTTTAGTTACTACGAGCAGTACTTC
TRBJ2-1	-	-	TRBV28	CASSSHPWRDNEQFF	TGTGCCAGCAGTTCGCACCCTTGGAGGGACAATGAGCAGTTCTTC
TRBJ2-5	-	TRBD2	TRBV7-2	CASSFWASGPQETQYF	TGTGCCAGCAGCTTTTGGGCTAGCGGGCCCCAAGAGACCCAGTACTTC
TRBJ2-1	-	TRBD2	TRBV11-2	CASSFEREFANEQFF	TGTGCCAGCAGCTTTGAGCGGGAGTTCGCCAATGAGCAGTTCTTC
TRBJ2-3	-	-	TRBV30	CAQTRDSPDTQYF	TGTGCCCAAACCCGGGACTCCCCAGATACGCAGTATTTT
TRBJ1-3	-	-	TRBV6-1	CASRVNTIYF	TGTGCCAGCCGGGTAAACACCATATATTTT
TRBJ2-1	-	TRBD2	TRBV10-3	CAIGGLASPPGNEQFF	TGTGCCATCGGGGGACTAGCGTCCCCCCCGGGAAATGAGCAGTTCTTC
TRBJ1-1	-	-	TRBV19	CASSVAGTEAFF	TGTGCCAGTAGTGTAGCGGGCACTGAAGCTTTCTTT
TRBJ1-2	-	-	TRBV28	CASSPATYGYTF	TGTGCCAGCAGCCCAGCGACCTATGGCTACACCTTC
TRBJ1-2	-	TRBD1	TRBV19	CATSGQGGYGYTF	TGTGCCACCTCAGGACAGGGGGGCTATGGCTACACCTTC
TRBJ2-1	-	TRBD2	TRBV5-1	CASSLPGRASNEQFF	TGCGCCAGCAGCTTGCCCGGGAGGGCCAGCAATGAGCAGTTCTTC
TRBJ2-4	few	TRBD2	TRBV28	CASSPSGNAKNIQYF	TGTGCCAGCAGTCCTAGCGGGAATGCCAAAAACATTCAGTACTTC
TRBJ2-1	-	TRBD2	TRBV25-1	CASSETSGSAWNEQFF	TGTGCCAGCAGTGAAACTAGCGGGAGTGCGTGGAATGAGCAGTTCTTC
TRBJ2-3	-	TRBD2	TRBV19	CASALAGGTDTQYF	TGTGCCAGTGCGCTAGCGGGAGGAACAGATACGCAGTATTTT
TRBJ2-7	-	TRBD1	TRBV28	CASSLRDSSYEQYF	TGTGCCAGCAGTTTAAGGGACAGTTCCTACGAGCAGTACTTC